This T cell receptor (beta chain) was obtained from a study of regulatory T cells in long-lasting Graves disease. Library construction for TCR beta used iRepertoire HTBI primers and Arm-PCR of CDR3 regions. TCRdb passed the multiplex PCR reads through MiXCR, listing each CDR3 protein once. The sample contains about 320,000 distinct CDR3 sequences, under 20% of which appear only once. This sample's time point: newly diagnosed GD, antithyroid drugs for less than 3 months. Making the TCR library involved RNA that had been extracted from PBMCs. As concerns this clonotype: This may be a read error, as it is one base from a much larger clone.

The trim removed 2 bases at V and 4 bases at J, leaving 9 bases unmatched. Looked up from germline, CDR1 is MNHEY and CDR2 is SVGEGT. The CDR3 totals 16 residues. The sequence came from a female donor with Graves disease. The material was peripheral blood mononuclear cells (PBMCs), obtained at new diagnosis, from a patient treated with antithyroid drugs. V usage is TRBV6-2 or TRBV6-3 and J usage is TRBJ1-1; 8 bases fit TRBD1. The CDR3 sequence: CASSYPGGASGTEAFF. As DNA, the CDR3 is TGTGCCAGCAGTTACCCAGGGGGCGCTTCGGGCACTGAAGCTTTCTTT.